The source of this T cell receptor (beta chain) is a study of spatial heterogeneity in lung cancer. Across the whole study: Matched bulk RNA-seq yielded a T cell transcriptional module score. Counts of TCR transcripts in tumor regions correlated strongly with that score. Study observations and caveats: Counts for ubiquitous and regional expanded TCRs went along with ubiquitous and regional nonsynonymous mutations, respectively. Expanded alpha and beta TCR counts within tumors tracked tumor mutation counts.

TCRdb independently ran MiXCR on the 5' RACE reads; one entry per CDR3 protein. Of about 16,000 distinct CDR3 sequences listed, about 5.8% are singletons. Germline loops: CDR1 LNHDA, CDR2 SQIVND (reference sequence). The CDR3 is 15 amino acids. V was clipped by 3 bases and J by 0 bases, with 9 bases between them. Documented time point: sample taken at primary tumor resection. The donors, 72 patients with untreated early-stage non-small cell lung cancer, provided the samples. Whole RNA was taken from tumor, nontumor lung or frozen PBMC; it was then sequenced unsorted. This clonotype was seen at least ten times. The antigen remains undetermined.

The source was lung tumor tissue, collected at surgery. This chain connects TRBV19 to TRBJ2-1, with a possible D match to TRBD1 (5 bases). The sequence was obtained from a female donor with early-stage non-small cell lung cancer. CDR3 residues: CASSIAGASYNEQFF. The CDR3, as DNA: TGTGCCAGTAGTATCGCTGGGGCCTCCTACAATGAGCAGTTCTTC.